The 2 T cell receptor beta chains below all came from one sample that was sequenced in a study of cytomegalovirus exposure and HLA in healthy donors. PCR employed 60 Vbeta and 13 Jbeta primers. Measured with immunoSEQ multiplex PCR; TCRdb has only the in-frame clones, and not every one. The record lists over 100,000 clones, of which the ten most abundant hold 1.5% to 2%. Sequenced: PBMCs. Receptors were obtained from a woman in her thirties or forties in good health and CMV-seropositive.

The gene calls are TRBV6-5 and TRBJ2-5, with D maybe TRBD1 (6 bases). The ends were cut back, 6 bases at V and 2 bases at J, with 16 bases in the middle. This CDR3 is built from 15 residues. Germline loops: CDR1 MNHEY, CDR2 SVGAGI. CDR3 DNA sequence: TGTGCCAGCAGCCCCTGGTACCAGGGGCAAGAGACCCAGTACTTC. Translation gives CASSPWYQGQETQYF.

In the case of this clone: One junction end does not reproduce the germline sequence, and a read error may be involved. The chain carries TRBV7-3 and TRBJ2-3, with a possible D match to TRBD2 (6 bases). In germline, CDR1 is SGHTA, CDR2 FQGTGA. The length of the CDR3 is 15 residues. This CDR3 reads CASSLNSGSTDTRYF. The CDR3 nucleotides are TGTGCCAGCAGCTTAAATAGCGGAAGCACAGATACGCGGTATTTT. The full variable domain, completed using reference TRBV7-3 and TRBJ2-3, is GAGVSQTPSNKVTEKGKYVELRCDPISGHTALYWYRQSLGQGPEFLIYFQGTGAADDSGLPNDRFFAVRPEGSVSTLKIQRTERGDSAVYLCASSLNSGSTDTRYFGPGTRLTVL.